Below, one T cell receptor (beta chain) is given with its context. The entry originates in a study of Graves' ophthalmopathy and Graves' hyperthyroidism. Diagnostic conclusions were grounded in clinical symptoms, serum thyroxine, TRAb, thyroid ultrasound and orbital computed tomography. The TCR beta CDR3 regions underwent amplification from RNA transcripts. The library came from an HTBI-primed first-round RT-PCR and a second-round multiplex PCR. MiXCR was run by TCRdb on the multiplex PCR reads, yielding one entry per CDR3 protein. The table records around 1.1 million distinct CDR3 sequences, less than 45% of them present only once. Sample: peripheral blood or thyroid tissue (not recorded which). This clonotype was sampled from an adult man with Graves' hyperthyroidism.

CDR3 sequence (DNA): TGCAGTGCTAAGGCCTTCGCGGGAGCCACCATCACCGGGGAGCTGTTTTTT. Amino acid sequence: CSAKAFAGATITGELFF. The chain links TRBV20-1 to TRBJ2-2; 7 bases line up with TRBD2. CDR1 is DFQATT, CDR2 SNEGSKA, per germline (reference sequence). Trimming at V came to 4 bases and at J to 4 bases, leaving 15 bases not matched to a gene. The CDR3 runs 17 residues.